The 22 T cell receptor beta chains reported below all come from one sample, sequenced in a study of beta chain features in type 1 diabetes (dated by TCRdb to 2016 to 2019). Overall results and qualifications from the work: Type 1 diabetes patients showed a moderate but significant shortening of TCRB CDR3 length in all four CD4+ subsets.

Their target antigens are unknown. Libraries were built with the immunoSEQ multiplex PCR assay. The entire amount of isolated RNA was reverse transcribed using the High Capacity cDNA Reverse Transcription Kit, so the sequenced TCRB transcripts were expressed ones. The clones in this table, taken by TCRdb from immuneACCESS, are in-frame only. Not every clone is retained; where verified, under half of the shortfall comes from an unresolved V gene, and the cause of the rest is unknown. For this sample there are approximately 170,000 clones; around 8% appear just once. The ten largest clones represent 0.94% of the sample. The sequenced sample consisted of central memory CD4+ T cells from blood. The receptors here all came from a woman aged 40 to 50 with type 1 diabetes.

The chain employs TRBV7-2 and TRBJ2-7; tentative D call: TRBD2 (6 bases). The CDR3 loop spans 16 amino acids. V was trimmed by 4 bases and J by 2 bases, leaving 18 bases between them. In germline, CDR1 is SGHTA, CDR2 FQGNSA. In nucleotides, the CDR3 is TGTGCCAGCAGCTCCCCTAACTACGGGGAGGCCTACGAGCAGTACTTC. Amino acids: CASSSPNYGEAYEQYF.

This clone has only a few counts. The chain's CDR3 is CASSPSSRGMKTQYF. For the CDR3, the DNA is TGTGCCAGTAGTCCATCGTCCAGGGGGATGAAGACCCAGTACTTC. The gene calls are TRBV19 and TRBJ2-5; 7 nucleotides align to TRBD1. The V gene's germline CDR1 is LNHDA and CDR2 SQIVND (reference sequence). The CDR3 length is 15 residues. Unmatched junction bases numbered 12, after V lost 5 bases and J lost 6 bases.

In its sample, this clone was seen a few times. This sequence joins TRBV7-3 and TRBJ2-2; 12 bases fit TRBD2. Unmatched junction bases numbered 7, after V lost 4 bases and J lost 4 bases. The CDR3 runs 17 residues. CDR1 is SGHTA and CDR2 is FQGTGA in the germline V gene. CDR3 amino acids: CASSSDRLAGATGELFF. The DNA for the CDR3 is TGTGCCAGCAGCTCCGACCGACTAGCGGGGGCCACCGGGGAGCTGTTTTTT.

This clone turned up a few times. The chain is built from TRBV28 and TRBJ2-5, with D possibly TRBD2 on 5 matching bases. Per germline, CDR1 MDHEN and CDR2 SYDVKM. The CDR3 covers 15 residues. V gave up 4 bases and J gave up 1 base, with 13 bases separating them. CDR3 DNA: TGTGCCAGCAGTTCCCGCGGCGGGCCCCAAGAGACCCAGTACTTC. This translates into CASSSRGGPQETQYF.

This clone was counted a few times. The gene calls are TRBV5-6 and TRBJ2-6, with TRBD1 matching 11 bases. Germline loops: CDR1 SGHDT, CDR2 YYEEEE. The CDR3 has 18 amino acids. V lost 4 bases, J lost 4 bases, and 10 bases stayed unmatched. Written as DNA, the CDR3 is TGTGCCAGCAGCCCTATTGGACAGGGGGCGAGCGGGGCCAACGTCCTGACTTTC. This gives the protein CASSPIGQGASGANVLTF.

This clone was detected only a few times. The chain joins TRBV21-1 to TRBJ2-3; the table's D gene call, TRBD2, was not cross checked with the DNA. TRBV21-1 is described as a pseudogene. The CDR3 runs to 19 residues. CDR3 protein: CASSKGGLAGGPSTDTQYF. In DNA form, the CDR3 reads TGTGCCAGCAGCAAAGGAGGCCTAGCGGGGGGACCTAGCACAGATACGCAGTATTTT.

The rearrangement uses TRBV9 and TRBJ2-7; TRBD2 might be the D (6 bases). V was trimmed by 0 bases and J by 4 bases, leaving 14 bases between them. Germline loops: CDR1 SGDLS, CDR2 YYNGEE. The CDR3 covers 15 residues. CDR3 in amino acids: CASSVEEGPVYEQYF. CDR3 DNA sequence: TGTGCCAGCAGCGTAGAGGAGGGTCCGGTATACGAGCAGTACTTC. The full variable domain, rest sourced from reference TRBV9 and TRBJ2-7, is DSGVTQTPKHLITATGQRVTLRCSPRSGDLSVYWYQQSLDQGLQFLIQYYNGEERAKGNILERFSAQQFPDLHSELNLSSLELGDSALYFCASSVEEGPVYEQYFGPGTRLTVT.

This chain links TRBV29-1 with TRBJ1-1; D uncertain. Trimming cost V 6 bases and J 5 bases, with 10 bases left between them. The CDR3 spans 11 residues. The germline V gene has CDR1 SQVTM and CDR2 ANQGSEA. The CDR3: CSVSHGTEAFF. In DNA, the CDR3 is TGCAGCGTAAGTCACGGGACTGAAGCTTTCTTT.

V gene TRBV5-4 combines with J gene TRBJ2-3; 9 bases line up with TRBD1. The CDR3 has 15 residues. With 2 bases clipped from V and 5 bases from J, the junction kept 6 bases outside the gene matches. CDR1 is SGHNT and CDR2 is YYREEE in the germline V gene (reference sequence). CDR3 DNA sequence: TGTGCCAGCAGCTTCCGGGACAGGGAGATAGATACGCAGTATTTT. It yields the protein CASSFRDREIDTQYF.

The CDR3 here is CASSPRVVGTEAFF. In nucleotides, the CDR3 is TGTGCCAGCAGTCCCAGGGTTGTGGGCACTGAAGCTTTCTTT. This sequence joins TRBV27 and TRBJ1-1; TRBD1 is a possible D gene (5 bases). Germline CDR1 MNHEY, CDR2 SMNVEV (reference sequence). The germline V and J ends were trimmed by 5 bases and 4 bases, with 14 bases remaining between them. The CDR3 has 14 amino acids.

The chain joins TRBV28 to TRBJ2-6; D call uncertain. The CDR3 extends over 15 amino acids. Looked up from germline, CDR1 is MDHEN and CDR2 is SYDVKM. V lost 11 bases and J lost 2, with 16 bases in between. For the CDR3, the DNA is TGTGCCGTGGGCAGGATTATTCCTGGGGCCAACGTCCTGACTTTC. It is translated as CAVGRIIPGANVLTF.

This chain links TRBV7-9 with TRBJ2-3; 11 bases map to TRBD1. The CDR3 sequence is 16 residues long. V lost 2 bases to trimming and J lost 5 bases; unmatched junction nucleotides: 6. Germline values: CDR1 SEHNR, CDR2 FQNEAQ (reference sequence). CDR3 protein: CASSLSGTGGGDTQYF. In DNA form, the CDR3 reads TGTGCCAGCAGCTTATCAGGGACAGGGGGAGGAGATACGCAGTATTTT.

In this sample, this clone turned up a few times. This chain joins TRBV5-1 and TRBJ1-1; 7 bases map to TRBD1. Germline CDR1 SGHRS, CDR2 YFSETQ. V lost 4 bases and J lost 7; bases outside the gene matches: 7. This CDR3 spans 13 amino acids. The CDR3 nucleotides read TGCGCCAGCAGCCCTGGACAGGTCAATGAAGCTTTCTTT. Protein sequence: CASSPGQVNEAFF. Filled out from reference TRBV5-1 and TRBJ1-1, the complete variable domain reads KAGVTQTPRYLIKTRGQQVTLSCSPISGHRSVSWYQQTPGQGLQFLFEYFSETQRNKGNFPGRFSGRQFSNSRSEMNVSTLELGDSALYLCASSPGQVNEAFFGQGTRLTVV.

This clone appeared a few times. The chain uses TRBV5-5 and TRBJ1-5, with a tentative D call TRBD1 (5 bases). The CDR3 has 16 residues. V was cut by 2 bases and J by 1 base, with 13 bases left in between. Germline CDR1 is SGHKS and CDR2 is YYEKEE (reference sequence). The CDR3 loop is CASSFREGVSNQPQHF. CDR3 bases: TGTGCCAGCAGCTTCAGGGAAGGGGTGAGCAATCAGCCCCAGCATTTT.

The rearrangement uses TRBV5-1 and TRBJ1-1; TRBD1 might be the D (5 bases). The CDR3 has 15 amino acids. V was pared by 4 bases and J by 4 bases, with 17 bases between. Germline CDR1 and CDR2: SGHRS and YFSETQ. CDR3 sequence reads: CASSVGSRGSTEAFF. The CDR3 DNA follows: TGCGCCAGCAGCGTCGGAAGTAGGGGTAGCACTGAAGCTTTCTTT.

This clone was seen only a few times. This chain joins TRBV7-3 and TRBJ2-1, with 9 bases aligning to TRBD2. Germline CDR1 and CDR2: SGHTA and FQGTGA. The ends lost 5 bases at V and 3 bases at J; junction bases unmatched: 2. The CDR3 consists of 14 residues. In nucleotides, the CDR3 is TGTGCCAGCAGCAGGACTAGCGACTACAATGAGCAGTTCTTC. It is translated as CASSRTSDYNEQFF. Together with reference TRBV7-3 and TRBJ2-1, the CDR3 gives the full variable domain: GAGVSQTPSNKVTEKGKYVELRCDPISGHTALYWYRQSLGQGPEFLIYFQGTGAADDSGLPNDRFFAVRPEGSVSTLKIQRTERGDSAVYLCASSRTSDYNEQFFGPGTRLTVL.

This clone has only a few counts. V usage is TRBV9 and J usage is TRBJ2-2; D uncertain. With 0 bases removed from V and 3 bases from J, the gap between germline ends came to 6 bases. The CDR3 contains 14 residues. Germline CDR1 reads SGDLS; CDR2 reads YYNGEE. DNA of the CDR3: TGTGCCAGCAGCGTAGTAATCGACACCGGGGAGCTGTTTTTT. Translating it yields CASSVVIDTGELFF.

The chain recombines TRBV15 with TRBJ1-1; 7 positions match TRBD1. V was clipped by 4 bases and J by 8 bases; unmatched bases: 7. Germline V gene sequence: CDR1 LNHNV, CDR2 YYDKDF (reference sequence). The CDR3 runs 13 residues. CDR3 in DNA: TGTGCCACCAGCATGACGACAGGGTTGGAAGCTTTCTTT. This encodes CATSMTTGLEAFF.

This clone was seen a few times. The CDR3 loop reads CASSFPGQGYEKLFF. The CDR3 nucleotides are TGTGCCAGCAGCTTTCCGGGACAGGGCTATGAAAAACTGTTTTTT. The rearrangement joins TRBV7-9 to TRBJ1-4; 9 bases are a match to TRBD1. Germline-derived CDR1 and CDR2 are SEHNR and FQNEAQ (reference sequence). This CDR3 is built from 15 residues. V was pared by 3 bases and J by 6 bases, with 5 bases of the junction left unmatched.

V is TRBV5-4 and J is TRBJ2-1; D is uncertain. Between the trimmed V and J ends, which lost 4 bases and 0 bases, there was a span of 11 bases. The CDR3 runs to 15 residues. From germline, CDR1 is SGHNT and CDR2 YYREEE (reference sequence). CDR3 nucleotide sequence: TGTGCCAGCAGCCCACCTCCCAGCTCCTACAATGAGCAGTTCTTC. Its protein is CASSPPPSSYNEQFF.

This clone was picked up a small number of times. The J gene is TRBJ2-6, the V gene TRBV7-9, with 7 nucleotides matching TRBD1. With V trimmed by 4 bases and J by 0 bases, 3 bases remained unmatched. Germline V CDR1 and CDR2: SEHNR, FQNEAQ (reference sequence). CDR3 length equals 16 residues. CDR3 sequence (DNA): TGTGCCAGCAGCTGGACAGGTGCCTCTGGGGCCAACGTCCTGACTTTC. It codes for CASSWTGASGANVLTF.

This clone was observed a few times. J is TRBJ2-1 and V is TRBV19, with D possibly TRBD1 on 6 matching bases. This CDR3 has 18 amino acids. Germline lookup yields CDR1 LNHDA and CDR2 SQIVND (reference sequence). V shed 6 bases and J shed 0 bases, with 21 bases lying between them. CDR3 sequence (DNA): TGTGCCAGTAGCATCCGGGACATAAAACTAAGCTCCTACAATGAGCAGTTCTTC. Protein: CASSIRDIKLSSYNEQFF.